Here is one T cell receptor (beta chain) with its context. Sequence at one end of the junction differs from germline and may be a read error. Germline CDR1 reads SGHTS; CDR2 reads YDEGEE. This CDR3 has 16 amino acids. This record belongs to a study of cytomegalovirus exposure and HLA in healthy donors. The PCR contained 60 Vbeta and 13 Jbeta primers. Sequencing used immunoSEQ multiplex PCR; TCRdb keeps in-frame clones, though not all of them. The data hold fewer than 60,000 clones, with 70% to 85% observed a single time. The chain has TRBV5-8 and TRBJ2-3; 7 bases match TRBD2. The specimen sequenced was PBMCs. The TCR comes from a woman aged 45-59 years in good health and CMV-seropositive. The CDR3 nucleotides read TGTGCCAGCCGCTTGGGGAGGGGCACTAGCACAGATACGCAGTATTTT. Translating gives CASRLGRGTSTDTQYF.